Following are 21 T cell receptor beta chains from one sample sequenced in a study of cytomegalovirus exposure and HLA in healthy donors. Primers included in the PCR were 60 Vbeta and 13 Jbeta primers. Profiling relied on immunoSEQ multiplex PCR, and the TCRdb table lists in-frame clones only, not all of them. The sample shows 50,000 or so clones, approximately 71% of them seen only once. The specimen was PBMCs. Receptor source: a man aged 35 to 55 in good health and CMV-seropositive.

This clone is a singleton in its sample. V usage is TRBV9 and J usage is TRBJ2-1; weak D call: TRBD1 (5 bases). CDR1 and CDR2 (germline): SGDLS, YYNGEE. The CDR3 covers 14 residues. With 0 bases removed from V and 9 bases from J, the gap between germline ends came to 13 bases. In nucleotides, the CDR3 is TGTGCCAGCAGCGTAGTGCAGGGTCTCGGTGAGCAGTTCTTC. The encoded protein is CASSVVQGLGEQFF.

The chain couples TRBV13 to TRBJ2-5; D perhaps matches TRBD2 (6 bases). This CDR3 comprises 14 residues. Germline V gene lookup returns CDR1 PRHDT and CDR2 FYEKMQ (reference sequence). Trimming removed 5 bases at V and 5 bases at J, with 15 bases between. CDR3: CASSGSGSAETQYF. The CDR3 bases are TGTGCCAGCAGCGGGAGCGGGTCCGCGGAGACCCAGTACTTC.

Only a few counts were recorded for this clone. This sequence joins TRBV7-2 and TRBJ1-2; TRBD1 aligns across 8 bases. Per germline, CDR1 SGHTA and CDR2 FQGNSA. V gave up 3 bases and J gave up 4 bases; unmatched junction bases: 10. The CDR3 runs to 16 residues. CDR3 protein: CASSFFRGRKTYGYTF. Written as DNA, the CDR3 is TGTGCCAGCAGCTTTTTCAGGGGGCGCAAAACCTATGGCTACACCTTC.

The CDR3 DNA is TGTGCTAGTGGTCCCCGACAGGAGACCCAGTACTTC. Its translation: CASGPRQETQYF. The chain combines TRBV12-5 with TRBJ2-5, with TRBD1 as a possible D gene (5 bases). The ends were cut back, 5 bases at V and 5 bases at J, with 9 bases in the middle. Looked up from germline, CDR1 is LGHNT and CDR2 is FRNRAP. This CDR3 is built from 12 residues.

The genes are TRBV6-4 and TRBJ2-1, with TRBD1 identical over 7 bases. With 3 bases clipped from V and 2 bases from J, the junction kept 4 bases outside the gene matches. Germline CDR1 is MRHNA and CDR2 is SNTAGT. The CDR3 consists of 15 residues. CDR3 loop: CASSERGGAYNEQFF. CDR3 DNA: TGTGCCAGCAGTGAACGAGGGGGCGCCTACAATGAGCAGTTCTTC.

The chain recombines TRBV11-3 with TRBJ2-3; D gene ambiguous. CDR1 is SGHNT and CDR2 is YENEEA in the germline V gene. There are 12 residues in the CDR3. V lost 2 bases and J lost 6, with 6 bases in between. CDR3 protein: CASSLWADTQYF. The CDR3 DNA sequence: TGTGCCAGCAGCTTATGGGCCGATACGCAGTATTTT.

The chain employs TRBV29-1 and TRBJ2-4; D might be TRBD1 (6 bases). The germline V and J ends were trimmed by 3 bases and 8 bases, with 17 bases remaining between them. The CDR3 covers 14 residues. Germline assignment: CDR1 SQVTM and CDR2 ANQGSEA. The CDR3 here is CSVDITGTGDIQYF. The DNA for the CDR3 is TGCAGCGTTGACATTACAGGGACCGGGGACATTCAGTACTTC.

The chain uses TRBV2 and TRBJ1-2, with D possibly matching TRBD1 (6 bases). The V gene lost 3 bases and the J gene lost 4 bases, with 9 bases spanning the gap. Germline V gives CDR1 SNHLY, CDR2 FYNNEI. The CDR3 spans 13 residues. This CDR3 is CASSDQGTYGYTF. In DNA form, the CDR3 reads TGTGCCAGCAGTGATCAGGGGACCTATGGCTACACCTTC.

The chain employs TRBV18 and TRBJ2-5, with 7 bases lining up with TRBD2. CDR3 length equals 16 residues. CDR1 KGHSH and CDR2 LQKENI come from the germline V gene. The trim removed 3 bases at V and 2 bases at J, leaving 9 bases unmatched. Here the CDR3 reads CASSPVNSGVQETQYF. CDR3 coding DNA: TGTGCCAGCTCACCGGTAAACAGCGGGGTACAAGAGACCCAGTACTTC.

The chain carries TRBV5-4 and TRBJ1-4, with a tentative D call TRBD1 (5 bases). Germline assignment: CDR1 SGHNT and CDR2 YYREEE (reference sequence). The CDR3 contains 16 residues. V was cut by 4 bases and J by 2 bases, with 15 bases left in between. The CDR3 nucleotides read TGTGCCAGCAGCGCTACACCGGGGGGGACTAATGAAAAACTGTTTTTT. Its translation: CASSATPGGTNEKLFF.

This clone was counted only a few times. This rearrangement joins TRBV6-5 to TRBJ2-1, with D possibly being TRBD1 (5 bases). This CDR3 region has 15 residues. Per the germline V gene, CDR1 is MNHEY and CDR2 is SVGAGI. V lost 2 bases and J 8 bases, leaving 16 bases between the germline ends. DNA for the CDR3: TGTGCCAGCAGTTACCAGGACCAGGGCACGGATGAGCAGTTCTTC. Translated: CASSYQDQGTDEQFF.

The chain has TRBV7-2 and TRBJ2-3, with D hard to call. The CDR3 has 13 amino acids. V lost 5 bases and J lost 2, with 8 bases in between. Germline V gene lookup returns CDR1 SGHTA and CDR2 FQGNSA. The CDR3 nucleotides are TGTGCCAGCAGCCCCGCGGTCACAGATACGCAGTATTTT. This encodes CASSPAVTDTQYF. The full variable domain, with the rest looked up from reference TRBV7-2 and TRBJ2-3, is GAGVSQSPSNKVTEKGKDVELRCDPISGHTALYWYRQSLGQGLEFLIYFQGNSAPDKSGLPSDRFSAERTGGSVSTLTIQRTQQEDSAVYLCASSPAVTDTQYFGPGTRLTVL.

The chain combines TRBV19 with TRBJ2-5, with 16 bases that match TRBD2. V was clipped by 4 bases and J by 5 bases; unmatched bases: 4. This CDR3 region has 16 residues. Germline V CDR1 and CDR2: LNHDA, SQIVND (reference sequence). For the CDR3, the DNA is TGTGCCAGTAGTAGGGGACTAGCGGGGGGGCGGGAGACCCAGTACTTC. Protein product: CASSRGLAGGRETQYF.

The chain recombines TRBV6-5 with TRBJ1-2, with 9 bases identical to TRBD1. J gave up 11 bases and V 7 bases, and 11 bases lay outside the gene matches. The CDR3 is made up of 13 amino acids. Germline CDR1 is MNHEY and CDR2 is SVGAGI. CDR3 sequence: CASTRTGEKGYTF. The CDR3 DNA reads TGTGCCAGCACTAGGACAGGGGAAAAGGGTTACACCTTC.

This clone was seen a handful of times. The chain combines TRBV29-1 with TRBJ2-7, with TRBD1 matching over 7 bases. With V trimmed by 2 bases and J by 5 bases, 3 bases remained unmatched. CDR1 is SQVTM, CDR2 ANQGSEA, per germline. This CDR3 has 12 residues. In DNA, the CDR3 is TGCAGCGTTGAACTACAGGGGAACGAGCAGTACTTC. This sequence encodes CSVELQGNEQYF.

This clone has a single count. Here the CDR3 DNA reads TGTGCCAGCAGTTCCACCGGGACAGGCTCCTACGAGCAGTACTTC. Protein: CASSSTGTGSYEQYF. V usage is TRBV6-5 and J usage is TRBJ2-7; the match to TRBD1 covers 8 bases. The trim removed 4 bases at V and 0 bases at J, leaving 5 bases unmatched. Germline lookup yields CDR1 MNHEY and CDR2 SVGAGI. This CDR3 comprises 15 residues.

V is TRBV30 and J is TRBJ1-2; 7 bases are shared with TRBD1. V dropped 2 bases and J dropped 0; count of bases not matched to a gene: 3. The V gene's germline CDR1 is GTSNPN and CDR2 SVGIG (reference sequence). CDR3 length: 14 residues. This CDR3 reads CAWSRDRPNYGYTF. CDR3 DNA sequence: TGTGCCTGGAGTCGGGACAGACCTAACTATGGCTACACCTTC.

The rearrangement joins TRBV9 to TRBJ1-3; D is possibly TRBD1 (6 bases). Germline assignment: CDR1 SGDLS and CDR2 YYNGEE. Trimming stripped 1 base from V and 8 bases from J, with 10 bases between. This CDR3 is 13 amino acids long. In DNA form, the CDR3 reads TGTGCCAGCAGCGTATCAGGGGAGCACACCATATATTTT. Its protein product is CASSVSGEHTIYF.

This clone turned up a few times. In DNA form, the CDR3 reads TGTGCCAGCAGTGGACAGGGACAAAACACCGGGGAGCTGTTTTTT. It specifies CASSGQGQNTGELFF. The V call is TRBV2, the J call TRBJ2-2; 7 nucleotides agree with TRBD1. Looked up from germline, CDR1 is SNHLY and CDR2 is FYNNEI. The V segment lost 4 bases and the J segment 2 bases; nucleotides outside the gene matches: 4. The CDR3 length is 15 residues.

The chain links TRBV4-1 to TRBJ1-4; no clear D gene. Trimming left V 2 bases short and J 1 base short, with 5 bases between. The germline V gene encodes CDR1 MGHRA and CDR2 YSYEKL. The CDR3 extends over 14 amino acids. The CDR3 spells CASSQLETNEKLFF. In DNA, the CDR3 is TGCGCCAGCAGCCAATTAGAAACTAATGAAAAACTGTTTTTT.

This chain connects TRBV2 to TRBJ1-2; no reliable D call. The CDR3 contains 13 residues. The germline CDR1 and CDR2 sequences are SNHLY and FYNNEI. V gave up 4 bases and J gave up 6 bases, with 12 bases separating them. CDR3 protein: CASSVSQVDGYTF. CDR3 in DNA: TGTGCCAGCAGTGTTAGTCAGGTGGATGGCTACACCTTC.